These 11 T cell receptor beta chains were sequenced from one sample in a study of blood T cell repertoires in COVID-19. The assay was immunoSEQ multiplex PCR, and TCRdb's table has in-frame clones only and misses some. The data contain more than 300,000 clones, around 84% of them singletons. Material for sequencing was PBMCs or T cells enriched from blood (not recorded which). The receptors were sampled from a man aged 25-45 years who had recovered from COVID-19.

The CDR3 sequence is CASTRTAGASEQYF. DNA of the CDR3: TGCGCCAGCACCCGGACAGCGGGAGCGTCCGAGCAGTACTTC. The chain is built from TRBV5-1 and TRBJ2-7, with TRBD2 identical over 8 bases. V lost 6 bases, J lost 6 bases, and 11 bases stayed unmatched. This CDR3 contains 14 residues. Germline V gene sequence: CDR1 SGHRS, CDR2 YFSETQ. The variable domain in full, completed from reference TRBV5-1 and TRBJ2-7, reads KAGVTQTPRYLIKTRGQQVTLSCSPISGHRSVSWYQQTPGQGLQFLFEYFSETQRNKGNFPGRFSGRQFSNSRSEMNVSTLELGDSALYLCASTRTAGASEQYFGPGTRLTVT.

The chain couples TRBV15 to TRBJ2-1; D perhaps matches TRBD1 (5 bases). Germline values: CDR1 LNHNV, CDR2 YYDKDF (reference sequence). The CDR3 covers 16 residues. V was clipped by 3 bases and J by 5 bases, with 17 bases between them. The CDR3 nucleotides read TGTGCCACCAGCAGGATGACAGTCAGCAACGACAATGAGCAGTTCTTC. This sequence encodes CATSRMTVSNDNEQFF.

This clone was recorded a few times. V is TRBV5-1 and J is TRBJ2-1; TRBD1 matches at 10 bases. Germline V gives CDR1 SGHRS, CDR2 YFSETQ. This CDR3 is 17 amino acids long. V lost 1 base to trimming and J lost 9 bases; unmatched junction nucleotides: 13. The CDR3: CASSLLVPGTGATEQFF. CDR3 DNA: TGCGCCAGCAGCTTGTTGGTTCCCGGGACAGGGGCCACTGAGCAGTTCTTC.

The V and J genes are TRBV15 and TRBJ2-3; D remains ambiguous. The germline gives CDR1 LNHNV, CDR2 YYDKDF (reference sequence). The V and J ends lost 5 bases and 4 bases respectively, with 13 bases between them. The CDR3 loop spans 14 amino acids. In nucleotides, the CDR3 is TGTGCCACCAGCGTCGCCTACGGAGCAGATACGCAGTATTTT. Amino acids: CATSVAYGADTQYF. The full variable domain, in which reference TRBV15 and TRBJ2-3 provide the parts outside the CDR3, is DAMVIQNPRYQVTQFGKPVTLSCSQTLNHNVMYWYQQKSSQAPKLLFHYYDKDFNNEADTPDNFQSRRPNTSFCFLDIRSPGLGDTAMYLCATSVAYGADTQYFGPGTRLTVL.

The chain joins TRBV5-6 to TRBJ1-1, with 9 bases aligning to TRBD1. CDR3 size: 16 residues. Germline assignment: CDR1 SGHDT and CDR2 YYEEEE. The V gene end was trimmed by 7 bases and the J gene end by 3 bases; junction bases not matched to a gene: 13. The DNA of the CDR3 is TGTGCCAGCGAATTGAGACCGACAGGGGGTGACACTGAAGCTTTCTTT. This encodes CASELRPTGGDTEAFF.

This chain uses TRBV16 with TRBJ2-7, with 7 bases aligning to TRBD1. Germline V CDR1 and CDR2: KGHSY, FQNENV. CDR3 length: 18 amino acids. V lost 0 bases, J lost 2 bases, and 13 bases stayed unmatched. The chain's CDR3 is CASSQSNKGARSPYEQYF. The CDR3, as DNA: TGTGCCAGCAGCCAATCTAATAAGGGGGCGCGATCCCCCTACGAGCAGTACTTC.

The genes are TRBV10-2 and TRBJ2-1; TRBD1 agrees at 11 bases. The CDR3 has 16 amino acids. The junction had 9 bases not matched to a gene; V was cut back by 8 bases and J by 3 bases. The germline gives CDR1 WSHSY, CDR2 SAAADI. The CDR3 sequence: CASLIGTGGSYNEQFF. The CDR3 DNA reads as TGCGCCAGCCTTATAGGGACAGGGGGTAGCTACAATGAGCAGTTCTTC.

This rearrangement joins TRBV29-1 to TRBJ1-2; D gene ambiguous. This CDR3 spans 11 amino acids. CDR1 SQVTM and CDR2 ANQGSEA come from the germline V gene. V lost 6 bases to trimming and J lost 2 bases, with 7 bases between them. The CDR3 bases are TGCAGCGTGATCGAGAACTATGGCTACACCTTC. Amino acid sequence: CSVIENYGYTF. Full variable domain (outside the CDR3, taken from reference TRBV29-1 and TRBJ1-2): SAVISQKPSRDICQRGTSLTIQCQVDSQVTMMFWYRQQPGQSLTLIATANQGSEATYESGFVIDKFPISRPNLTFSTLTVSNMSPEDSSIYLCSVIENYGYTFGSGTRLTVV.

The chain joins TRBV27 to TRBJ2-7; 9 nucleotides align to TRBD1. There are 15 residues in the CDR3. Germline values: CDR1 MNHEY, CDR2 SMNVEV (reference sequence). Unmatched junction bases numbered 6, after V lost 6 bases and J lost 0 bases. CDR3 in DNA: TGTGCCAGCAGCTGGACAGGGGATAACTCCTACGAGCAGTACTTC. Encoded protein: CASSWTGDNSYEQYF.

The chain has TRBV4-1 and TRBJ2-7; 11 bases agree with TRBD2. Germline V gives CDR1 MGHRA, CDR2 YSYEKL. Trimming cost V 3 bases and J 6 bases; bases outside gene matches: 4. The CDR3 is 14 amino acids. The CDR3 protein is CASSQLGLAVEQYF. The DNA for the CDR3 is TGCGCCAGCAGCCAGTTGGGACTAGCGGTCGAGCAGTACTTC.

This chain joins TRBV19 and TRBJ1-2, with D possibly matching TRBD1 (6 bases). CDR1 is LNHDA, CDR2 SQIVND, per germline (reference sequence). V shed 4 bases and J shed 2 bases, with 14 bases lying between them. The CDR3 spans 15 residues. The CDR3 bases are TGTGCCAGTAGTACACCGACAGGCGAGAACTATGGCTACACCTTC. Translated: CASSTPTGENYGYTF.